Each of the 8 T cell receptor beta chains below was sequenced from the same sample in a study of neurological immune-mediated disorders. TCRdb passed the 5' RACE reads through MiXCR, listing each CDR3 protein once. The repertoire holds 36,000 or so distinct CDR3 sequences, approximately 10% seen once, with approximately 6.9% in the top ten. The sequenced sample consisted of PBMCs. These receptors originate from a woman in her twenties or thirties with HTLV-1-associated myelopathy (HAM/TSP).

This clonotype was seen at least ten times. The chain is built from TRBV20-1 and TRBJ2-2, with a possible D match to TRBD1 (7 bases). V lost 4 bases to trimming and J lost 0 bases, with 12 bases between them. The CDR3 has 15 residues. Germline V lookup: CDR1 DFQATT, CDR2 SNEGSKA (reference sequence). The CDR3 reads CSAIRGATNTGELFF. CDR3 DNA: TGCAGTGCTATCAGGGGGGCCACGAACACCGGGGAGCTGTTTTTT.

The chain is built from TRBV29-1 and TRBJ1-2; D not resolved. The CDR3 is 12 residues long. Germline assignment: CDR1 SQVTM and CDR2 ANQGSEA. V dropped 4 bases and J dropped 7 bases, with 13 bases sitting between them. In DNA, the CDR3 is TGCAGCGTTGCCCCCATGGCAGGTGGCTACACCTTC. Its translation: CSVAPMAGGYTF. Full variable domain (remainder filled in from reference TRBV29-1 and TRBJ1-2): SAVISQKPSRDICQRGTSLTIQCQVDSQVTMMFWYRQQPGQSLTLIATANQGSEATYESGFVIDKFPISRPNLTFSTLTVSNMSPEDSSIYLCSVAPMAGGYTFGSGTRLTVV.

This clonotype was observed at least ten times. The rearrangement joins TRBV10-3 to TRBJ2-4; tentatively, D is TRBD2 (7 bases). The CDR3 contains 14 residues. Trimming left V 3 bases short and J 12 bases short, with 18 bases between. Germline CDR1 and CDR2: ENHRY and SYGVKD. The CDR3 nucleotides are TGTGCCATCAGTGATATTTCGGGGGGCCTGGGTCAGTACTTC. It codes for CAISDISGGLGQYF.

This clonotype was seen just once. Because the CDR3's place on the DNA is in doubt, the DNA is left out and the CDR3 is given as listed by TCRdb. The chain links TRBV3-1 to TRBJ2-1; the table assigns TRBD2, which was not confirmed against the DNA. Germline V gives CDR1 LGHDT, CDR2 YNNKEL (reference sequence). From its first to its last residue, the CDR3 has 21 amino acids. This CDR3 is CASSLSGGLTEAFFGQGEQFF.

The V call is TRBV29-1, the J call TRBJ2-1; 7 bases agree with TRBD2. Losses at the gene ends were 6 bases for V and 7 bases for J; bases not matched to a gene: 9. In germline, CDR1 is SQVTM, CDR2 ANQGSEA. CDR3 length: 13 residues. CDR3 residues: CSVGGGEENEQFF. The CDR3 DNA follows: TGCAGCGTGGGGGGGGGAGAAGAAAATGAGCAGTTCTTC.

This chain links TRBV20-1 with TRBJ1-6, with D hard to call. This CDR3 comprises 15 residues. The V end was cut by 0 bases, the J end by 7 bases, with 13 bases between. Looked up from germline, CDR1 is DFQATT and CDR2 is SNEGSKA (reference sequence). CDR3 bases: TGCAGTGCTAGAGATAAGGGCAGGCTGAATTCACCCCTCCACTTT. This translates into CSARDKGRLNSPLHF.

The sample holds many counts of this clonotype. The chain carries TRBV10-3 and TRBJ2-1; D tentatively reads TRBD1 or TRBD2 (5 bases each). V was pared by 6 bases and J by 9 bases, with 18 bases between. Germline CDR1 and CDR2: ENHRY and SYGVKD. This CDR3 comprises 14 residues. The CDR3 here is CAISTSKGSSEQFF. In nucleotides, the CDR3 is TGTGCCATCAGCACCTCAAAGGGGAGTAGTGAGCAGTTCTTC.

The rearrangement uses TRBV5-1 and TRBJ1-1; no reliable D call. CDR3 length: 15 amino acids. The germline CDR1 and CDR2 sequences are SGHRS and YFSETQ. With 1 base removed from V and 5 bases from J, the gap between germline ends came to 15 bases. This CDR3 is CASSLSSWGSTEAFF. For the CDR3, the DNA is TGCGCCAGCAGCTTGAGTAGTTGGGGTAGTACTGAAGCTTTCTTT.